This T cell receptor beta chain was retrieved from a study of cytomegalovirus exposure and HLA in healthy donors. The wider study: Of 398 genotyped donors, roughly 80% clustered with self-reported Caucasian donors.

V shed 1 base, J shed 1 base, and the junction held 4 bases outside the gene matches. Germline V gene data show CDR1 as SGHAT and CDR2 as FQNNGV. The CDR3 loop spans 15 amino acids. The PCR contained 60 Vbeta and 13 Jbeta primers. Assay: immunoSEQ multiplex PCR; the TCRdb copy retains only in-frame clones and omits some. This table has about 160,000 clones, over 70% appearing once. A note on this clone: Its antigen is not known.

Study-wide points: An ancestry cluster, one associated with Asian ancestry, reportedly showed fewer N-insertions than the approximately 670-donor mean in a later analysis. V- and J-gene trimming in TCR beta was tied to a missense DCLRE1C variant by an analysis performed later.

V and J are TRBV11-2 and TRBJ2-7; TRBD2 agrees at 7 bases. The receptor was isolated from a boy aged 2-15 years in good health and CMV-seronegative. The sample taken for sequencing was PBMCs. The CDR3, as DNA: TGTGCCAGCAGCTTAGGTCTAGCGGCTTCCTACGAGCAGTACTTC. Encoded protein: CASSLGLAASYEQYF.